The source of this T cell receptor (beta chain) is a study of cytomegalovirus exposure and HLA in healthy donors. Study summary: Genotyping showed roughly 81% of 398 donors falling in the Caucasian-associated ancestry cluster.

The sample holds one count of this clone. Antigen unknown. V shed 5 bases and J shed 5 bases, with 9 bases lying between them. CDR3 length: 12 residues. Germline assignment: CDR1 MNHEY and CDR2 SVGAGI. This PCR relied on a set of 60 Vbeta primers and 13 Jbeta primers. Assay: immunoSEQ multiplex PCR; the TCRdb copy retains only in-frame clones and omits some. The repertoire holds under 150,000 clones, with more than 60% as singletons. Study-wide results and limits: Later analysis suggested links between common viral pathogens and several top significant clusters. When analyzed later, a missense DCLRE1C variant was found to be linked to TCR beta V- and J-gene trimming.

Sample: PBMCs. The chain joins TRBV6-5 to TRBJ2-5; D not resolved. The sequence was obtained from a woman between 18 and 29 years old in good health and CMV-seronegative. The CDR3 loop reads CASSRGSETQYF. CDR3 sequence (DNA): TGTGCCAGCAGTAGAGGCTCGGAGACCCAGTACTTC.